This T cell receptor beta chain was captured in a study of long-term antiretroviral therapy in people with HIV. immunoSEQ v3.0 was run at survey level. Produced via immunoSEQ multiplex PCR; TCRdb's table is partial and in-frame only. Of fewer than 30,000 clones detected, around 80% appear once; the ten largest clones hold more than 8%. Trimming pared 5 bases from V and 3 bases from J, leaving 18 bases between. CDR3 length: 15 residues. Germline CDR1 is SGHNT and CDR2 is YYREEE (reference sequence). Each HIV-infected participant was given treatment in the United States. Sequencing was performed on unsorted PBMCs, taken 2.7 to 2.9 years after starting antiretroviral therapy. The chain recombines TRBV5-4 with TRBJ2-7, with D perhaps matching TRBD1 or TRBD2 (5 bases each). This clonotype was sampled from a man under 40 with HIV. The CDR3 DNA follows: TGTGCCAGCAGTTTACACCGGGACCAGGGCTACGAGCAGTACTTC. This codes for CASSLHRDQGYEQYF.